This TCR beta chain was recorded in a study of blood T cell repertoires in COVID-19. Study as a whole: Both acute and convalescent COVID-19 samples were obtained from the United States, Italy and Spain. The cDNA or gDNA used as material had been derived from T cells, B-cell-depleted T cells, or PBMCs.

Per the original methods: Estimation of nucleated cell counts relied on the amplification of reference gene primers. Assay: immunoSEQ multiplex PCR; the TCRdb copy retains only in-frame clones and omits some. The V and J calls and the clone size are those of that table, but D and trimming were determined from the DNA. In the table there are a few hundred thousand clones, 80% to 90% of which are singletons. Recruits, aged roughly 18 to 90 years, lived in 20 to 30 US areas. Trimming removed 5 bases from V and 4 bases from J; junction bases left unmatched: 4. The CDR3 extends over 13 amino acids. CDR1 is SGHAT and CDR2 is FQNNGV in the germline V gene.

Specimen: PBMCs or T cells enriched from blood (not recorded which). The genes are TRBV11-2 and TRBJ1-1; 7 nucleotides align to TRBD1. The sequence derives from a woman aged 18 to 35 in a cohort exposed to, infected with or recovered from COVID-19 (not recorded which). The CDR3 is CASSRGPGTEAFF. DNA of the CDR3: TGTGCCAGCAGCAGGGGGCCAGGCACTGAAGCTTTCTTT.